This TCR beta chain was sequenced in a study of T cell changes during pregnancy in multiple sclerosis. CDR1 and CDR2 (germline): MDHEN, SYDVKM. V lost 10 bases and J 0 bases, leaving 16 bases between the germline ends. This CDR3 is built from 15 residues. Measured with immunoSEQ multiplex PCR; TCRdb has only the in-frame clones, and not every one. The sample holds some 70,000 clones, about 91% seen once. The receptor comes from a female donor in good health, enrolled as a control in a pregnancy study. The chain is built from TRBV28 and TRBJ2-1; D unclear. The material sequenced was peripheral blood, taken in the second trimester of pregnancy. As DNA, the CDR3 is TGTGCCACAGATGAGCGAGGTGGCTCCTACAATGAGCAGTTCTTC. This gives the protein CATDERGGSYNEQFF.